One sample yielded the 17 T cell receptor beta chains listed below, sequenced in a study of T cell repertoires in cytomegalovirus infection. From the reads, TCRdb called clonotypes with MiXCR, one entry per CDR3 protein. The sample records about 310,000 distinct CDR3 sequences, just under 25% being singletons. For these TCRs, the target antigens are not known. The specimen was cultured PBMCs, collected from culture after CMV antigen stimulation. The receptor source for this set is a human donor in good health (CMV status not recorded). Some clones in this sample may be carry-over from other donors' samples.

The CDR3 loop is CASSVGSRDRGPDTQYF. The CDR3 bases are TGTGCCAGCAGCGTAGGAAGTCGGGACAGGGGGCCAGATACGCAGTATTTT. The J gene is TRBJ2-3, the V gene TRBV9, with 12 bases fitting TRBD1. CDR3 length: 17 amino acids. After removal of 0 bases from V and 4 bases from J, the junction contained 6 bases not matched to a gene. Germline V gene lookup returns CDR1 SGDLS and CDR2 YYNGEE.

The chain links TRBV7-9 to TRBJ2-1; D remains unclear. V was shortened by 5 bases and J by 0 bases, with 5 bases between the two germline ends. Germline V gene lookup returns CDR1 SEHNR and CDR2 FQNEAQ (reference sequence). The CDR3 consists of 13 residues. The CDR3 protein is CASSGISYNEQFF. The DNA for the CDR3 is TGTGCCAGCAGCGGGATCTCCTACAATGAGCAGTTCTTC.

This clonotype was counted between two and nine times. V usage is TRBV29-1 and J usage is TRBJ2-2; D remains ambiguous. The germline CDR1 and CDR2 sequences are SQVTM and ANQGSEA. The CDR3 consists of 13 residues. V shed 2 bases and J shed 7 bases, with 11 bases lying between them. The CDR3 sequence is CSVEFPGVGELFF. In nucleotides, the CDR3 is TGCAGCGTTGAATTCCCGGGTGTCGGGGAGCTGTTTTTT.

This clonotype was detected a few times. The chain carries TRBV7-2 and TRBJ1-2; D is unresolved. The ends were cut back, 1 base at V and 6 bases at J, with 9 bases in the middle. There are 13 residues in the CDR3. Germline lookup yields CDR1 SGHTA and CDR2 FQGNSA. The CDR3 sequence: CASSLDGGHGYTF. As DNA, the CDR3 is TGTGCCAGCAGCTTAGACGGCGGTCATGGCTACACCTTC. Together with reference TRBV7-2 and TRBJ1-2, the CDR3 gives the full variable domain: GAGVSQSPSNKVTEKGKDVELRCDPISGHTALYWYRQSLGQGLEFLIYFQGNSAPDKSGLPSDRFSAERTGGSVSTLTIQRTQQEDSAVYLCASSLDGGHGYTFGSGTRLTVV.

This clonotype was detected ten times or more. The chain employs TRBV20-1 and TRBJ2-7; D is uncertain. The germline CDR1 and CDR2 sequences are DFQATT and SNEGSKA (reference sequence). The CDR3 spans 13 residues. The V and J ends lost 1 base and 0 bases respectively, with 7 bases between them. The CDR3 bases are TGCAGTGCTAGAGTGAGGAGCTCCTACGAGCAGTACTTC. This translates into CSARVRSSYEQYF.

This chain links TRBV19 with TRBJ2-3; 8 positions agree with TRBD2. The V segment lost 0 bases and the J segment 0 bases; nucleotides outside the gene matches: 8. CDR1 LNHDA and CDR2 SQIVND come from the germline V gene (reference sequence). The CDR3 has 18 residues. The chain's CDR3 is CASSIERPTGGSTDTQYF. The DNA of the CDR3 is TGTGCCAGTAGTATAGAGCGTCCAACGGGGGGGAGCACAGATACGCAGTATTTT. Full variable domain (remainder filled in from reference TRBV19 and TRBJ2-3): DGGITQSPKYLFRKEGQNVTLSCEQNLNHDAMYWYRQDPGQGLRLIYYSQIVNDFQKGDIAEGYSVSREKKESFPLTVTSAQKNPTAFYLCASSIERPTGGSTDTQYFGPGTRLTVL.

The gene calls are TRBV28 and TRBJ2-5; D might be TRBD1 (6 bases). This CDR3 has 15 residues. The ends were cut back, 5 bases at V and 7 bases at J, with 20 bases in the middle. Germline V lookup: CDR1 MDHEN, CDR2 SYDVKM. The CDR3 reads CASSPPGLQGSTQYF. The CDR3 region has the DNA TGTGCCAGCAGTCCCCCCGGACTCCAGGGGTCGACCCAGTACTTC.

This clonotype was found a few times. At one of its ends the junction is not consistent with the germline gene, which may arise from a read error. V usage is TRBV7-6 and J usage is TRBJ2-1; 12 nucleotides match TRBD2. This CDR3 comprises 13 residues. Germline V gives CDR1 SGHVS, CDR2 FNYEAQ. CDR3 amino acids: CASSLGLAGGAVF. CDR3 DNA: TGTGCCAGCAGCTTGGGACTAGCGGGTGGCGCGGTCTTC.

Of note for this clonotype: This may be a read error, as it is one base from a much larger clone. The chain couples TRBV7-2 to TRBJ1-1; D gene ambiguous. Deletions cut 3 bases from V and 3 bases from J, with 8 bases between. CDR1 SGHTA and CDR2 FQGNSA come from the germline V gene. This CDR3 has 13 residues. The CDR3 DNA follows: TGTGCCAGCAGCTTGTATATGGACACTGAAGCTTTCTTT. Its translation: CASSLYMDTEAFF.

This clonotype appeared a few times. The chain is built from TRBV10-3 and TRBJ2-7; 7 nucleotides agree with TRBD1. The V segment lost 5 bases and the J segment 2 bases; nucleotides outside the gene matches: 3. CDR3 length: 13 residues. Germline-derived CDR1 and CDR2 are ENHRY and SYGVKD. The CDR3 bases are TGTGCCATCAGTACGACAGGGACCTACGAGCAGTACGTC. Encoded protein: CAISTTGTYEQYV.

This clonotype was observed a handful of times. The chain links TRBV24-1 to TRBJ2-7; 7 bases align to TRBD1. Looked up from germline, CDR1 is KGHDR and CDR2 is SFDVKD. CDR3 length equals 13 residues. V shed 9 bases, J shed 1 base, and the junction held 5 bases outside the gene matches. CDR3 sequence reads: CATSAGGSYEQYF. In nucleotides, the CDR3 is TGTGCCACCTCTGCAGGGGGATCCTACGAGCAGTACTTC.

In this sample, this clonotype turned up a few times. The CDR3 loop is CASRATSGRDNEQFF. The CDR3 DNA follows: TGTGCCAGCAGAGCGACTAGCGGGAGGGACAATGAGCAGTTCTTC. The chain couples TRBV11-2 to TRBJ2-1, with TRBD2 matching over 14 bases. In germline, CDR1 is SGHAT, CDR2 FQNNGV. V shed 6 bases and J 5 bases; nucleotides not matched to a gene: 3. The CDR3 is made up of 15 amino acids.

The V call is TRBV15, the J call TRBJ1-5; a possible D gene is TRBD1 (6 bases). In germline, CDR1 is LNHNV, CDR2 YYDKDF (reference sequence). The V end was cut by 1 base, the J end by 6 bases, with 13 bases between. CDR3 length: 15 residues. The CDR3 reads CATSRARGLGQPQHF. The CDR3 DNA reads TGTGCCACCAGCAGAGCCAGGGGATTAGGTCAGCCCCAGCATTTT. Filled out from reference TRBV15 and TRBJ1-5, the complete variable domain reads DAMVIQNPRYQVTQFGKPVTLSCSQTLNHNVMYWYQQKSSQAPKLLFHYYDKDFNNEADTPDNFQSRRPNTSFCFLDIRSPGLGDTAMYLCATSRARGLGQPQHFGDGTRLSIL.

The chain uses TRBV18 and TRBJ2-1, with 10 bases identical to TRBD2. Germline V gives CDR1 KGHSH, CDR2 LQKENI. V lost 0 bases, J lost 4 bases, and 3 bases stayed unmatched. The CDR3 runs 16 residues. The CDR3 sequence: CASSPPLAGVYNEQFF. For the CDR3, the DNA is TGTGCCAGCTCACCACCGCTAGCGGGAGTGTACAATGAGCAGTTCTTC.

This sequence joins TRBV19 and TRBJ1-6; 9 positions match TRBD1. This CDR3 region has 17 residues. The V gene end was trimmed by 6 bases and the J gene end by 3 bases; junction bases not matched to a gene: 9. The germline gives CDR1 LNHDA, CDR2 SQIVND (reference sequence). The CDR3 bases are TGTGCCAGTAGCCATACGAACAGGGGGCTCTATAATTCACCCCTCCACTTT. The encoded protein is CASSHTNRGLYNSPLHF.

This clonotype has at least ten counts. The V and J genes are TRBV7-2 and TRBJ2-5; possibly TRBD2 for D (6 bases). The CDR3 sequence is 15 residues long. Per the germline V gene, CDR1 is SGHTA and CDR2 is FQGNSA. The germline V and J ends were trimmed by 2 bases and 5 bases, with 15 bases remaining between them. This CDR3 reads CASSLMVSGRETQYF. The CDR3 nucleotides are TGTGCCAGCAGCTTAATGGTTAGCGGTAGGGAGACCCAGTACTTC.

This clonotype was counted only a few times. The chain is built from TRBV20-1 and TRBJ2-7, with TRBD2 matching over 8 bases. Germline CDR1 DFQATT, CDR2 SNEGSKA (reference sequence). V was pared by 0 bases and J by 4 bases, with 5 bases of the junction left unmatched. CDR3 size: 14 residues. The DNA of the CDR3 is TGCAGTGCTAGAGATGACGGGGGGGGGTACGAGCAGTACTTC. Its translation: CSARDDGGGYEQYF.